This T cell receptor beta chain appears in the sequencing data of a study of shared clonotypes between healthy human individuals. CDR3 size: 15 residues. Trimming took 4 bases from V and 2 from J, leaving 15 bases between them. TCRdb keeps only in-frame clones here, not all; method: immunoSEQ multiplex PCR. The repertoire holds 2 million to 3 million clones, with more than 90% as singletons. This clone showed up just once. V and J are TRBV7-1 and TRBJ2-7, with TRBD1 as a possible D gene (5 bases). TRBV7-1 is filed as an ORF, its function uncertain. This clonotype was sampled from a man between 18 and 35 years old in good health. The specimen sequenced was naive CD4+ T cells sorted from blood. Described subset: CD45RA+ positively selected. CDR3 in DNA: TGTGCCAGCAGCTTAGACATTTGGGGCACCTACGAGCAGTACTTC. This encodes CASSLDIWGTYEQYF.